This note documents a single TCR beta chain sequence. Its antigen is currently not known. Base-call qualities are not available, and no considerably larger clone is one nucleotide away. The sample originates from a study of blood T cell repertoires in COVID-19 (dated by TCRdb to 2018 to 2020). A note on the overall study: Samples covering the acute and convalescent phases of COVID-19 were provided by collaborators in the United States, Italy and Spain. The repertoires were released in a freely available public database intended as a resource for research on the immune response to SARS-CoV-2. A de-identified subject ID, COVID-19 status, age in years and sex were almost always included in the sample metadata. Subjects who had been exposed to COVID-19, were actively infected with it, or had recovered from it provided the deeply sampled blood TCRbeta repertoires that made up the dataset. The material from the prospective study consisted of cDNA or gDNA derived from T cells, B-cell-depleted T cells, or PBMCs. Samples were obtained from the ongoing ImmuneRACE study (first 160 participants) and from 1,254 subjects provided by 6 global collaborators. Where available, HLA class I and class II types were taken from metadata supplied by the sample provider and were not determined by assay-based typing. The paper as a whole reports these results and caveats: How much clinical and demographic metadata was included differed by source and by participant, and the metadata was provided uncurated.

TCRbeta CDR3 regions were amplified from genomic DNA using the immunoSEQ Assay, a bias-controlled multiplex PCR. Turning to the authors' computational methods: The number of nucleated cells in each sample was estimated by amplification of reference gene primers within the assay. To quantify the absolute abundance of each unique TCRbeta CDR3 rearrangement, sequence reads were collapsed and filtered. Productive Simpson clonality was computed per sample as the square root of Simpson's diversity index over productive rearrangements. Entries here come from immuneACCESS through TCRdb and include only in-frame sequences with V and J called. Some clones fail to appear in such tables; in the studies checked, an unresolved V gene covers under half of the shortfall, and the cause of the remainder is unknown. The V and J calls and the clone size are those of that table, but D and trimming were determined from the DNA. Recorded for this sample are around 94,000 clones; about 87% of them occurred a single time. Under 3% of the sample comes from the top ten.

Trimming removed 8 bases from V and 4 bases from J, leaving 9 bases between the germline ends. The CDR3, cysteine through phenylalanine, is 11 amino acids long. Only the CDR3 region is kept as DNA, spanning 33 bases read in frame from base 1. Each collaborating institution followed its own protocols to collect whole blood in K2EDTA tubes. Collaborator samples were shipped for TCRbeta analysis as frozen whole blood, isolated PBMCs, or DNA extracted from either sample type. This clonotype originated in a man in his forties or fifties with active or convalescent COVID-19. Sequenced: peripheral blood. Recombination joined TRBV12-3 or TRBV12-4 with TRBJ2-7; TRBD2 is possibly the D segment (6 matching bases). This receptor carries the CDR3 CASSGRYEQYF. The base sequence is TGTGCCAGCTCTGGGAGGTACGAGCAGTACTTC.